One TCR beta chain is described in this entry. The sample comes from a study of T cell responses to AZD1222 COVID-19 vaccine. Overall study context: Researchers grouped second doses given at about 4 or about 12 weeks into one pool.

This table comes from immunoSEQ multiplex PCR, and its TCRdb copy is limited to in-frame clones, with some not included. This table has roughly 120,000 clones, 90% to 95% appearing once. The receptor comes from an adult in good health. The sample consisted of peripheral blood, taken on day 0 of AZD1222 vaccination.

The CDR3 nucleotides read TGTGCCAGCAGTTTTAAAGAGACCCAGTACTTC. It is translated as CASSFKETQYF. This chain links TRBV12-3 or TRBV12-4 with TRBJ2-5; no definite D call. This CDR3 has 11 amino acids. V lost 3 bases to trimming and J lost 3 bases, with 2 bases between them.